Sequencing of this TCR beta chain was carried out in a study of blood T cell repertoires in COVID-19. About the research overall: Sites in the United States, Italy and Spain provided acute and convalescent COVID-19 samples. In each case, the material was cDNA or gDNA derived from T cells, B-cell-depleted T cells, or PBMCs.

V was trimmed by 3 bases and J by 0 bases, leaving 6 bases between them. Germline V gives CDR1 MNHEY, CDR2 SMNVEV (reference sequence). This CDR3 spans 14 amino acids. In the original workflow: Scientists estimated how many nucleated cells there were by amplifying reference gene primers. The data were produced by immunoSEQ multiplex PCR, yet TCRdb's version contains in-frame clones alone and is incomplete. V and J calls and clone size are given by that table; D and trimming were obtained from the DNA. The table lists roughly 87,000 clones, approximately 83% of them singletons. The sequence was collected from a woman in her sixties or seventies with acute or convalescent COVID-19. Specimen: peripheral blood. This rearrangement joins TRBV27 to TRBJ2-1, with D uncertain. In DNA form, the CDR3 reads TGTGCCAGCAGTTTGCACAGCTCCTACAATGAGCAGTTCTTC. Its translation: CASSLHSSYNEQFF.